This entry lists 4 T cell receptor beta chains sequenced from one sample in a study of T cells after yellow fever vaccination. TCRdb redid the calling of the 5' RACE reads with MiXCR, one entry per CDR3 protein. The data show roughly 310,000 distinct CDR3 sequences, 7.5% to 9% seen once. Source: PBMCs, taken on the day of the first yellow fever vaccination. The receptors come from a man younger than 35 who received the YFV17D yellow fever vaccine.

The table lists this clonotype with many counts. The genes are TRBV7-9 and TRBJ2-1; 7 positions agree with TRBD1. The trim removed 1 base at V and 6 bases at J, leaving 12 bases unmatched. The CDR3 totals 17 residues. Germline V gene sequence: CDR1 SEHNR, CDR2 FQNEAQ (reference sequence). The CDR3 here is CASSLETGLFVFNEQFF. The DNA for the CDR3 is TGTGCCAGCAGCTTAGAGACAGGGCTTTTTGTGTTCAATGAGCAGTTCTTC.

The chain has TRBV28 and TRBJ2-7; 8 bases line up with TRBD2. Germline-derived CDR1 and CDR2 are MDHEN and SYDVKM. The length of the CDR3 is 15 residues. The V and J ends lost 8 bases and 6 bases, in that order; junction bases with no gene match: 15. The CDR3 DNA sequence: TGTGCCAGCGGTTCGGTAGCGGGGACGCATGGCGAGCAGTACGTC. Its protein is CASGSVAGTHGEQYV.

The sample holds a few counts of this clonotype. The V and J genes are TRBV12-3 or TRBV12-4 and TRBJ2-5; a weak D match, TRBD1 (6 bases). V was cut by 1 base and J by 0 bases, with 9 bases left in between. The CDR3 covers 15 residues. The CDR3 sequence: CASSLVDRYQETQYF. For the CDR3, the DNA is TGTGCCAGCAGTTTAGTTGACAGGTACCAAGAGACCCAGTACTTC.

This clonotype was seen at least ten times. The rearrangement links TRBV5-1 to TRBJ2-3; no firm D call. The CDR3 runs 12 residues. CDR1 and CDR2 (germline): SGHRS, YFSETQ. Trimming took 0 bases from V and 6 from J, leaving 5 bases between them. CDR3: CASSLDRDTQYF. In DNA, the CDR3 is TGCGCCAGCAGCTTGGATAGGGATACGCAGTATTTT.